The present T cell receptor beta chain was sequenced within a study of shared clonotypes between healthy human individuals. Unmatched junction bases numbered 8, after V lost 5 bases and J lost 0 bases. The CDR3 is 18 residues long. Germline CDR1 SEHNR, CDR2 FQNEAQ (reference sequence). In the authors' methods: Quality scores were absent from the junction-only immunoSEQ sequences, so filtering differed. Clones were sequenced by immunoSEQ multiplex PCR, and TCRdb holds only the in-frame ones, with some missing. V, J and clone size are taken as reported in that table, and D and trimming were inferred from the DNA itself. The sample holds roughly 890,000 clones, 80% to 95% seen once. Study-level points and caveats: Blood was the only sampled material, and tissue repertoires likely differ.

Naive CD8 cells were CD45RO-negative, positively selected for CCR7, excluding terminally differentiated effector memory CD45RA+ cells. Each sample came from a Caucasian adult donor living in Nashville, Tennessee. Points on this clone: The antigen remains unidentified.

Material: naive CD8+ T cells sorted from blood. The TCR sequence derives from a man aged 25-45 years in good health. This chain connects TRBV7-9 to TRBJ2-4; 12 nucleotides align to TRBD2. In DNA, the CDR3 is TGTGCCAGCAGCCAAAGACTAGCGGGAGAGGGAGCCAAAAACATTCAGTACTTC. Translation gives CASSQRLAGEGAKNIQYF. The full variable domain, its missing parts supplied by reference TRBV7-9 and TRBJ2-4, is DTGVSQNPRHKITKRGQNVTFRCDPISEHNRLYWYRQTLGQGPEFLTYFQNEAQLEKSRLLSDRFSAERPKGSFSTLEIQRTEQGDSAMYLCASSQRLAGEGAKNIQYFGAGTRLSVL.